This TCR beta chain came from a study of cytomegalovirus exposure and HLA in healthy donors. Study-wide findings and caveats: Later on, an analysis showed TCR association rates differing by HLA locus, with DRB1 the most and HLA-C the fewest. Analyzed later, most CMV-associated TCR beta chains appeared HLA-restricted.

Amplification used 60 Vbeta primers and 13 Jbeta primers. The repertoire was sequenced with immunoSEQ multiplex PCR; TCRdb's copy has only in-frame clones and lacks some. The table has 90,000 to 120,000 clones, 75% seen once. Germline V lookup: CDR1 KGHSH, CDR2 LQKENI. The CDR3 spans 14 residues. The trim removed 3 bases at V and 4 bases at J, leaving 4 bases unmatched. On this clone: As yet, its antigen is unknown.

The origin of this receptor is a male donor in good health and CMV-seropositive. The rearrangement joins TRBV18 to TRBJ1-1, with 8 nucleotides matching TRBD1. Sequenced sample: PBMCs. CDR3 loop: CASSPRTGTTEAFF. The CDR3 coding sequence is TGTGCCAGCTCACCTAGGACAGGGACCACTGAAGCTTTCTTT.